The rows below give T cell receptor beta chains drawn from one sample of a study of T-cell reconstitution after alpha-beta-depleted transplantation in children. From the PCR reads, TCRdb called clonotypes with MiXCR, one entry per CDR3 protein. The sample contains roughly 500,000 distinct CDR3 sequences, 15% to 20% of which appear only once. Here the sequenced sample was PBMCs from the stem cell graft donor, taken from the stem cell graft. The receptors shown here come from a human donor who donated a stem cell graft to a child with acute lymphoblastic leukemia. Both conserved end residues are part of each CDR3. D genes are given only for firm matches. Size tells how often a clone was seen (once, few, many) or the class of an expanded clone, and some rows leave it out.

J: TRBJ2-7
V: TRBV7-9
D: TRBD2
size: NA
DNA: TGTGCCAGCAGCCGTCGACTAGCGGGAGGGAATGACGAGCAGTACTTC
CDR3: CASSRRLAGGNDEQYF

J: TRBJ2-1
V: TRBV20-1
D: NA
size: NA
DNA: TGCAGTGCTACCCAGGGCAGAGGGGGATACAATGAGCAGTTCTTC
CDR3: CSATQGRGGYNEQFF

J: TRBJ1-1
V: TRBV9
D: NA
size: NA
DNA: TGTGCCAGCAGCGTAGACTCAGGGGTGACCACTGAAGCTTTCTTT
CDR3: CASSVDSGVTTEAFF

J: TRBJ2-1
V: TRBV20-1
D: NA
size: NA
DNA: TGCAGTGCTAGAGAATGGGACCGGGAGCAGTTCTTC
CDR3: CSAREWDREQFF

J: TRBJ2-5
V: TRBV5-1
D: NA
size: NA
DNA: TGCGCCAGCAGCTTTGTTGAGGGGACGAGGGAGACCCAGTACTTC
CDR3: CASSFVEGTRETQYF

J: TRBJ2-1
V: TRBV27
D: TRBD2
size: NA
DNA: TGTGCCAGCAGTTCAACCCCCGCGGGAGGGCCCTACAATGAGCAGTTCTTC
CDR3: CASSSTPAGGPYNEQFF

J: TRBJ1-2
V: TRBV12-3/TRBV12-4
D: NA
size: few
DNA: TGTGCCAGCAGTTCCGAGGTTCCAGGCTACACCTTC
CDR3: CASSSEVPGYTF

J: TRBJ2-3
V: TRBV15
D: TRBD1
size: NA
DNA: TGTGCCACCAGTTTCAGGGGGAGTCGGTGGGGCCGCACAGATACGCAGTATTTT
CDR3: CATSFRGSRWGRTDTQYF

J: TRBJ2-1
V: TRBV12-3/TRBV12-4
D: NA
size: NA
DNA: TGTGCCAGCAGTCCTACGGCCCGCTTCAATGAGCAGTTCTTC
CDR3: CASSPTARFNEQFF

J: TRBJ2-5
V: TRBV10-3
D: NA
size: few
DNA: TGTGCCATCAATCAAGCGGTCCAAGAGACCCAGTACTTC
CDR3: CAINQAVQETQYF

J: TRBJ1-1
V: TRBV12-3/TRBV12-4
D: NA
size: NA
DNA: TGTGCCAGCAGTTTTGAATGGGACACTGAAGCTTTCTTT
CDR3: CASSFEWDTEAFF

J: TRBJ1-3
V: TRBV18
D: NA
size: NA
DNA: TGTGCCAGCTCACTGTTCGGGCCGGGAAACACCATATATTTT
CDR3: CASSLFGPGNTIYF

J: TRBJ2-7
V: TRBV30
D: NA
size: NA
DNA: TGTGCCTGGAGTTCAGGGGACTACGAGCAGTACTTC
CDR3: CAWSSGDYEQYF

J: TRBJ1-2
V: TRBV9
D: NA
size: few
DNA: TGTGCCAGCACCCTGGTAGGACACGGAAAAACATACTATGGCTACACCTTC
CDR3: CASTLVGHGKTYYGYTF

J: TRBJ1-3
V: TRBV3-1
D: NA
size: NA
DNA: TGTGCCAGCAGCCAAGACGGCAGGCAGGCCGTACCCTCTGGAAACACCATATATTTT
CDR3: CASSQDGRQAVPSGNTIYF

J: TRBJ1-5
V: TRBV11-1
D: NA
size: NA
DNA: TGTGCCAGCAGCAAGGGGCAGATTCTGCTCGGGATGGATCAGCCCCAGCATTTT
CDR3: CASSKGQILLGMDQPQHF

J: TRBJ2-3
V: TRBV10-3
D: NA
size: few
DNA: TGTGCCCATAGGGCCCCCACCGCGAGGGCTAGCACAGATACGCAGTATTTT
CDR3: CAHRAPTARASTDTQYF

J: TRBJ2-2
V: TRBV6-1
D: TRBD2
size: NA
DNA: TGTGCCAGCAATGTAGCGGGAGAGGCCACCGGGGAGCTGTTTTTT
CDR3: CASNVAGEATGELFF

J: TRBJ2-7
V: TRBV5-1
D: TRBD1
size: few
DNA: TGCGCCAGCAGCTTGTCCGGGACAGGGGTCTCCTACGAGCAGTACTTC
CDR3: CASSLSGTGVSYEQYF

J: TRBJ2-2
V: TRBV2
D: TRBD2
size: NA
DNA: TGTGCCAGCATCCGACTAGCGGGGGGCACCGGGGAGCTGTTTTTT
CDR3: CASIRLAGGTGELFF

J: TRBJ2-6
V: TRBV12-3/TRBV12-4
D: TRBD2
size: NA
DNA: TGTGCCAGCAGTTTTGTTTCGACTAGCGGGAGGGCCGGGGGGCCTGGGGCCAACGGCCTGACTTTC
CDR3: CASSFVSTSGRAGGPGANGLTF

J: TRBJ2-3
V: TRBV7-6
D: NA
size: NA
DNA: TGTGCCAGCAGCTTTCGCGGCACCACAGATACGCAGTATTTT
CDR3: CASSFRGTTDTQYF

J: TRBJ2-1
V: TRBV5-1
D: NA
size: NA
DNA: TGCGCCAGCAGCTCTTCCGGGGGCTGGGGCAATGAGCAGTTCTTC
CDR3: CASSSSGGWGNEQFF

J: TRBJ2-7
V: TRBV20-1
D: TRBD2
size: few
DNA: TGCAGTGCTAGGAGCTTTAGCGGGAGACTCGAGCAGTACTTC
CDR3: CSARSFSGRLEQYF

J: TRBJ2-7
V: TRBV28
D: TRBD2
size: few
DNA: TGTGCCAGCTCTCGGTTAAGCGGGAACGAGCAGTACTTC
CDR3: CASSRLSGNEQYF

J: TRBJ1-5
V: TRBV20-1
D: TRBD1
size: NA
DNA: TGCTGTGCTAGCCGCCCGGACAGGGTTAACCAGCCCCAGCATTTT
CDR3: CCASRPDRVNQPQHF

J: TRBJ1-5
V: TRBV5-6
D: NA
size: NA
DNA: TGTGCCAGCAGCTTGGCGGCATACAATCAGCCCCAGCATTTT
CDR3: CASSLAAYNQPQHF

J: TRBJ2-7
V: TRBV29-1
D: NA
size: few
DNA: TGCAGCGTTGGGGGAGGCTCCCTCTACGAGCAGTACTTC
CDR3: CSVGGGSLYEQYF

J: TRBJ2-7
V: TRBV27
D: NA
size: NA
DNA: TGTGCCAGCAGTTCTGGACTGGGGTTCTACGAGCAGTACTTC
CDR3: CASSSGLGFYEQYF

J: TRBJ1-5
V: TRBV27
D: NA
size: few
DNA: TGTGCCAGCAGTTTATCGGGACCAGCGGAGCCAACTTATAGCAATCAGCCCCAGCATTTT
CDR3: CASSLSGPAEPTYSNQPQHF

J: TRBJ2-1
V: TRBV2
D: TRBD1
size: NA
DNA: TGTGCCAGCAAGGGACAGGGTACCAATGAGCAGTTCTTC
CDR3: CASKGQGTNEQFF

J: TRBJ1-5
V: TRBV4-1
D: NA
size: NA
DNA: TGCGCCAGCAGCCAAGCTCGATATCAGCCCCAGCATTTT
CDR3: CASSQARYQPQHF

J: TRBJ2-3
V: TRBV12-3/TRBV12-4
D: NA
size: few
DNA: TGTGCCAGCAGTTTGAGACTCGCTACGCAGTATTTT
CDR3: CASSLRLATQYF

J: TRBJ2-1
V: TRBV14
D: NA
size: NA
DNA: TGTGCCAGCAGCCAAGGACAGGAACTAAGGGGGGCATACAATGAGCAGTTCTTC
CDR3: CASSQGQELRGAYNEQFF

J: TRBJ2-2
V: TRBV15
D: NA
size: NA
DNA: TGTGCCACCAGCAGAGATATGGCGGGGGCGCTTAACGGGGAGCTGTTTTTT
CDR3: CATSRDMAGALNGELFF

J: TRBJ2-1
V: TRBV30
D: NA
size: NA
DNA: TGTGCCTGGAGTCAACCCGGTGGGGGCAATGAGCAGTTCTTC
CDR3: CAWSQPGGGNEQFF

J: TRBJ2-6
V: TRBV6-5
D: NA
size: few
DNA: TGTGCCAGCAGTTCAACAGGGAGTGGGGCCAACGTCCTGACTTTC
CDR3: CASSSTGSGANVLTF

J: TRBJ1-2
V: TRBV7-9
D: NA
size: few
DNA: TGTGCCAGCAGCTTAGTCGGGTTCAACTATGGCTACACCTTC
CDR3: CASSLVGFNYGYTF

J: TRBJ2-1
V: TRBV9
D: NA
size: few
DNA: TGTGCCAGCAGCGTAGAGGCCAGGCACAATGAGCAGTTCTTC
CDR3: CASSVEARHNEQFF

J: TRBJ1-1
V: TRBV7-9
D: NA
size: few
DNA: TGTGCCAGCAGCTTAGCGATCTCCCGGGACACTGAAGCTTTCTTT
CDR3: CASSLAISRDTEAFF

J: TRBJ2-1
V: TRBV10-3
D: NA
size: few
DNA: TGTGCCATCAGTGGCCCCGGAAGCTCCTACAATGAGCAGTTCTTC
CDR3: CAISGPGSSYNEQFF

J: TRBJ2-1
V: TRBV12-3/TRBV12-4
D: TRBD2
size: NA
DNA: TGTGCCAGCAGTTTAGACCTACTAGCGGGAGTGGGGAATGAGCAGTTCTTC
CDR3: CASSLDLLAGVGNEQFF

J: TRBJ1-5
V: TRBV27
D: TRBD1
size: NA
DNA: TGTGCCAGCAGTCCCCGGGACAGCGATCAGCCCCAGCATTTT
CDR3: CASSPRDSDQPQHF

J: TRBJ1-2
V: TRBV19
D: NA
size: few
DNA: TGTGCCAGTACAGGGAGTCTCAATGGCTACACCTTC
CDR3: CASTGSLNGYTF

J: TRBJ1-1
V: TRBV12-3/TRBV12-4
D: NA
size: NA
DNA: TGTGCCAGCACTTTGGCGATGTGGGCTGAAGCTTTCTTT
CDR3: CASTLAMWAEAFF

J: TRBJ1-5
V: TRBV9
D: NA
size: few
DNA: TGTGCCAGCAGCGTAGCGGAGGCTCATCAGCCCCAGCATTTT
CDR3: CASSVAEAHQPQHF

J: TRBJ1-2
V: TRBV25-1
D: NA
size: few
DNA: TGTGCCAGCAGTGAATCATTCTCCGCTGGCTATGGCTACACCTTC
CDR3: CASSESFSAGYGYTF

J: TRBJ2-1
V: TRBV5-6
D: NA
size: NA
DNA: TGTGCCAGCAGCTTCGACCCCCTGCGCCCCAATGAGCAGTTCTTC
CDR3: CASSFDPLRPNEQFF

J: TRBJ2-2
V: TRBV12-3/TRBV12-4
D: TRBD2
size: NA
DNA: TGTGCCAGCAGCCTATGGGGGGCTAGCGGGAGTCCAACCGGGGAGCTGTTTTTT
CDR3: CASSLWGASGSPTGELFF

J: TRBJ2-3
V: TRBV30
D: NA
size: few
DNA: TGTGCCTGGAGACTAGATCGCACAGATACGCAGTATTTT
CDR3: CAWRLDRTDTQYF

J: TRBJ2-1
V: TRBV7-2
D: TRBD2
size: NA
DNA: TGTGCCAGCAGCTTCGGACTAGCGGGAGCCGATGAGCAGTTCTTC
CDR3: CASSFGLAGADEQFF

J: TRBJ2-7
V: TRBV18
D: NA
size: NA
DNA: TGTGCCAGCTCACCACCACATGAGGAGACAGCCTTCTACGAGCAGTACTTC
CDR3: CASSPPHEETAFYEQYF

J: TRBJ1-6
V: TRBV12-3/TRBV12-4
D: NA
size: NA
DNA: TGTGCCAGCAGTTTTGACGGTTCACCCCTCCACTTT
CDR3: CASSFDGSPLHF

J: TRBJ2-3
V: TRBV20-1
D: NA
size: NA
DNA: TGCAGTGCTAGAGATCTGGATAGGGACCGCACAGATACGCAGTATTTT
CDR3: CSARDLDRDRTDTQYF

J: TRBJ2-7
V: TRBV10-3
D: TRBD2
size: NA
DNA: TGTGCCATCAGTCCCCAAGCGGGGGGGACCTACGAGCAGTACTTC
CDR3: CAISPQAGGTYEQYF